Described below is a single T cell receptor (beta chain) sequence and its context. This record comes from a study of T cell changes during pregnancy in multiple sclerosis. The V gene's germline CDR1 is SGHAT and CDR2 FQDESV (reference sequence). This CDR3 comprises 15 residues. V lost 1 base and J lost 2, with 12 bases in between. Profiled with immunoSEQ multiplex PCR; TCRdb holds only in-frame clones, not every one. The data contain roughly 70,000 clones, about nine tenths of them seen just once; the ten biggest clones take up more than 1.4%. The TCR originated in a female donor with multiple sclerosis, enrolled in a pregnancy study. The chain combines TRBV11-1 with TRBJ2-7; TRBD1 is a possible D gene (5 bases). This specimen consisted of peripheral blood, obtained in the third trimester of pregnancy. The CDR3 here is CASSLGGSTPYEQYF. CDR3 nucleotide sequence: TGTGCCAGCAGCTTAGGGGGCAGTACTCCCTACGAGCAGTACTTC.